This T cell receptor beta chain was profiled in a study of T cell clonotyping in hematopoietic cell transplantation. Regarding the study as a whole: CD4 and CD8 repertoire contributions could not be separated without sorting. Pathologically expanded recipient clonotypes increased progressively from day 30 to day 180 as diversity fell. Broader posttransplant TCR repertoire diversity was predicted by graft donor and pretransplant recipient Inverse Simpson Index values. At the given depth, recipient repertoires were over 95% de novo clonotypes.

Concerning this clone: Its antigen is unknown.

Deletions cut 5 bases from V and 3 bases from J, with 20 bases between. Germline-derived CDR1 and CDR2 are SNHLY and FYNNEI. CDR3 length equals 16 residues. Assay: immunoSEQ multiplex PCR; the TCRdb copy retains only in-frame clones and omits some. Among about 69,000 clones listed, roughly 93% were seen once. This TCR came from a man aged 45 to 65 in good health. Some clones in this sample may be carry-over from other donors' samples. Sequencing used peripheral blood mononuclear cells. This chain joins TRBV2 and TRBJ2-7, with TRBD2 as a possible D gene (6 bases). Written as DNA, the CDR3 is TGTGCCAGCAGTCCCATGGCCGGGCCCGGGGGCTACGAGCAGTACTTC. As protein: CASSPMAGPGGYEQYF.